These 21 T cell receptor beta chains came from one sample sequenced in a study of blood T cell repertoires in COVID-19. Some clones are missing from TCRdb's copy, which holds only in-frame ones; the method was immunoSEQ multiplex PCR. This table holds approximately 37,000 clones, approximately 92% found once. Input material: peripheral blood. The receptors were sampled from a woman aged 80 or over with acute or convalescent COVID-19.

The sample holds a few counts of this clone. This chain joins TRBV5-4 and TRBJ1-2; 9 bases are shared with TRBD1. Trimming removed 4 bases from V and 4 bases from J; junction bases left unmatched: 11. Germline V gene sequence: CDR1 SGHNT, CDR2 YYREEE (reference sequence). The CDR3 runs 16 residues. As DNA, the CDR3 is TGTGCCAGCAGCCTTAATCCGGGACAGGGTTTCTATGGCTACACCTTC. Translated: CASSLNPGQGFYGYTF.

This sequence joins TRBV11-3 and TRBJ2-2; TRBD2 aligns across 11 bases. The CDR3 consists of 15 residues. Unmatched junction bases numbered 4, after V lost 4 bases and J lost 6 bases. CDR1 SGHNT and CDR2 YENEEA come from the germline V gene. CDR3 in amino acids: CASSSLAGGAGELFF. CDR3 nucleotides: TGTGCCAGCAGCTCTCTAGCGGGGGGAGCCGGGGAGCTGTTTTTT.

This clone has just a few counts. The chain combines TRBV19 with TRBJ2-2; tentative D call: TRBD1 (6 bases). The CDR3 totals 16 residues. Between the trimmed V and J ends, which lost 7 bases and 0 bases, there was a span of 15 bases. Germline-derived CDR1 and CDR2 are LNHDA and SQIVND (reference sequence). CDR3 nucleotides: TGTGCCAGTACTTCAACAGGGCTCGCGAACACCGGGGAGCTGTTTTTT. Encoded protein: CASTSTGLANTGELFF.

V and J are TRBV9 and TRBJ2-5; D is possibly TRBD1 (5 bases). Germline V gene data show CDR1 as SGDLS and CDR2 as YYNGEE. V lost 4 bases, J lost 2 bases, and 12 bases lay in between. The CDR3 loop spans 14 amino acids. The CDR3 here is CASSSSAGQETQYF. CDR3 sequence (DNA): TGTGCCAGCAGCAGTTCGGCAGGGCAAGAGACCCAGTACTTC.

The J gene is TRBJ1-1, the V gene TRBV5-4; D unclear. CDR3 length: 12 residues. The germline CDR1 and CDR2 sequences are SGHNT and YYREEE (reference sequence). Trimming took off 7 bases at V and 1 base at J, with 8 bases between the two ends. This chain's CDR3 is CASGRKNTEAFF. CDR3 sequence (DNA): TGTGCCAGCGGGAGGAAGAACACTGAAGCTTTCTTT.

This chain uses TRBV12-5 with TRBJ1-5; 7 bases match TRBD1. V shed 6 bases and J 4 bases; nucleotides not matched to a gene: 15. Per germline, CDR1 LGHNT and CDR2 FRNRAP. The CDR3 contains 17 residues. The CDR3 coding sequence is TGTGCTAGTGGAAGGGGACAGACAACCCTAGGTAATCAGCCCCAGCATTTT. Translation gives CASGRGQTTLGNQPQHF. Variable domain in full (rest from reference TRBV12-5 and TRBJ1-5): DARVTQTPRHKVTEMGQEVTMRCQPILGHNTVFWYRQTMMQGLELLAYFRNRAPLDDSGMPKDRFSAEMPDATLATLKIQPSEPRDSAVYFCASGRGQTTLGNQPQHFGDGTRLSIL.

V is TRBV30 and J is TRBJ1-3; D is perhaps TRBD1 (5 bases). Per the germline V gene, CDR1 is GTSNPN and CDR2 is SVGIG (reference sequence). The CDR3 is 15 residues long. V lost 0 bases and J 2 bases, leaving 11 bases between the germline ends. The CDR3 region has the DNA TGTGCCTGGAGTGTAGTAGGGGCGGCTGGAAACACCATATATTTT. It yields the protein CAWSVVGAAGNTIYF.

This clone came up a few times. The CDR3 bases are TGTGCCAGCAGCGTAGCGACAGGTGGAAACTATGGCTACACCTTC. Its translation is CASSVATGGNYGYTF. The chain couples TRBV9 to TRBJ1-2; D possibly corresponds to TRBD1 (6 bases). Germline V CDR1 and CDR2: SGDLS, YYNGEE. Trimming removed 0 bases at V and 2 bases at J, with 11 bases between. The CDR3 is made up of 15 amino acids.

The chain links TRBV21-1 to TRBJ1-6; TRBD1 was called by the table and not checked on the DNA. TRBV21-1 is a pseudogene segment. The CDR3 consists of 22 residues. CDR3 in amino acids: CASSKAPINTGPWDTYNSPLHF. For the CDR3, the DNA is TGTGCCAGCAGCAAAGCCCCAATTAACACCGGGCCCTGGGACACCTATAATTCACCCCTCCACTTT.

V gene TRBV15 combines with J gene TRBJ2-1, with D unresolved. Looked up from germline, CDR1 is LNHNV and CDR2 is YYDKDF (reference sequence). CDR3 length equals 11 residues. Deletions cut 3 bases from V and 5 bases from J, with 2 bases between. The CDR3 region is CATSSNNEQFF. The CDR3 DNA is TGTGCCACCAGCAGTAACAATGAGCAGTTCTTC.

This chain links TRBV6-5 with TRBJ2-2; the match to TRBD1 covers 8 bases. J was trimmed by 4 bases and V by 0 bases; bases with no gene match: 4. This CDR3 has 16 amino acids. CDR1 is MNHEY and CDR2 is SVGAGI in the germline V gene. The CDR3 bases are TGTGCCAGCAGTTACTCGGGACAGGTCAGCACCGGGGAGCTGTTTTTT. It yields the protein CASSYSGQVSTGELFF.

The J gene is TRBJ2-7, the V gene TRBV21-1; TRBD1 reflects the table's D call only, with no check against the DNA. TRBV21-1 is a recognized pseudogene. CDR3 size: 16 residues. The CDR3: CASSKGWKGHIYEQYF. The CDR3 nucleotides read TGTGCCAGCAGCAAAGGGTGGAAGGGACATATCTACGAGCAGTACTTC.

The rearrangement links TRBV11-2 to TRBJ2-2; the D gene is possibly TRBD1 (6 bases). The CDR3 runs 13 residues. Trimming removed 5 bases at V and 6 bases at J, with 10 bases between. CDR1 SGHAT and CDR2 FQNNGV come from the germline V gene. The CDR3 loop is CASSNRVAGELFF. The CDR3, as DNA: TGTGCCAGCAGCAACAGGGTAGCCGGGGAGCTGTTTTTT.

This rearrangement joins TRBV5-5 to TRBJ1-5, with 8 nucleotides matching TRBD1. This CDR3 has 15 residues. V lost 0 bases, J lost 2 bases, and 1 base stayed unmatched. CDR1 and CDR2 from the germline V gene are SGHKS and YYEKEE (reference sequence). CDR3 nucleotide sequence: TGTGCCAGCAGCTTGGCAGGGGGCGGCAATCAGCCCCAGCATTTT. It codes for CASSLAGGGNQPQHF.

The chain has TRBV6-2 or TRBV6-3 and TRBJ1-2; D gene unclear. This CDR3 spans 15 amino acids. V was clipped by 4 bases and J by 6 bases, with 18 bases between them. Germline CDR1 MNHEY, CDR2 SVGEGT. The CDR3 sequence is CASSSGPGVPNGYTF. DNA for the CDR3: TGTGCCAGCAGTTCTGGACCCGGGGTACCTAATGGCTACACCTTC.

CDR3: CAWSVDQGPNEKLFF. CDR3 nucleotides: TGTGCCTGGAGTGTAGACCAGGGGCCTAATGAAAAACTGTTTTTT. J is TRBJ1-4 and V is TRBV30; perhaps TRBD1 as D (6 bases). Trimming removed 0 bases at V and 3 bases at J, with 11 bases between. Germline-derived CDR1 and CDR2 are GTSNPN and SVGIG (reference sequence). The CDR3 extends over 15 amino acids.

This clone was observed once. The CDR3: CASSFETGDEKLFF. CDR3 sequence (DNA): TGTGCCAGCAGCTTCGAGACAGGGGATGAAAAACTGTTTTTT. This chain uses TRBV5-4 with TRBJ1-4; 8 bases are a match to TRBD1. Germline V CDR1 and CDR2: SGHNT, YYREEE (reference sequence). The CDR3 length is 14 residues. V lost 2 bases, J lost 6 bases, and 3 bases stayed unmatched.

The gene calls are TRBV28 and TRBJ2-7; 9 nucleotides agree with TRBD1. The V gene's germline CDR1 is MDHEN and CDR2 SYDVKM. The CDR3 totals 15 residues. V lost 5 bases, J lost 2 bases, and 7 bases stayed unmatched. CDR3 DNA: TGTGCCAGCAGTCCGATGGACAGGGGCCCCTACGAGCAGTACTTC. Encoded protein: CASSPMDRGPYEQYF. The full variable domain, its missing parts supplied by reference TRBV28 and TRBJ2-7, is DVKVTQSSRYLVKRTGEKVFLECVQDMDHENMFWYRQDPGLGLRLIYFSYDVKMKEKGDIPEGYSVSREKKERFSLILESASTNQTSMYLCASSPMDRGPYEQYFGPGTRLTVT.

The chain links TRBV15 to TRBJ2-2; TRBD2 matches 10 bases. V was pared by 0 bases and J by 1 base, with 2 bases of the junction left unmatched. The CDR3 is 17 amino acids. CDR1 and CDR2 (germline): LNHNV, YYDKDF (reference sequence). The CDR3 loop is CATSRDRLAGNTGELFF. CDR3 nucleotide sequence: TGTGCCACCAGCAGAGATCGACTAGCGGGGAACACCGGGGAGCTGTTTTTT. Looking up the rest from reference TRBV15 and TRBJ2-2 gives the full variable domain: DAMVIQNPRYQVTQFGKPVTLSCSQTLNHNVMYWYQQKSSQAPKLLFHYYDKDFNNEADTPDNFQSRRPNTSFCFLDIRSPGLGDTAMYLCATSRDRLAGNTGELFFGEGSRLTVL.

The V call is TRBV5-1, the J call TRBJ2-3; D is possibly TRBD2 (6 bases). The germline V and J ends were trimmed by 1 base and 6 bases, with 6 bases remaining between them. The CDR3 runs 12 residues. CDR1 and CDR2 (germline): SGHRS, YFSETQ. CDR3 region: CASSLLADTQYF. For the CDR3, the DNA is TGCGCCAGCAGCTTGCTAGCGGATACGCAGTATTTT.

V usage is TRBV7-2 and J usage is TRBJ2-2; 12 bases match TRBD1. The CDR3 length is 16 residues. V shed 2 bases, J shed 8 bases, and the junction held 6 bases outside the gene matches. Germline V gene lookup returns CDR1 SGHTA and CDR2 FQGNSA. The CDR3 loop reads CASSLWGQGAGGELFF. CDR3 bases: TGTGCCAGCAGCTTATGGGGACAGGGGGCAGGAGGGGAGCTGTTTTTT.